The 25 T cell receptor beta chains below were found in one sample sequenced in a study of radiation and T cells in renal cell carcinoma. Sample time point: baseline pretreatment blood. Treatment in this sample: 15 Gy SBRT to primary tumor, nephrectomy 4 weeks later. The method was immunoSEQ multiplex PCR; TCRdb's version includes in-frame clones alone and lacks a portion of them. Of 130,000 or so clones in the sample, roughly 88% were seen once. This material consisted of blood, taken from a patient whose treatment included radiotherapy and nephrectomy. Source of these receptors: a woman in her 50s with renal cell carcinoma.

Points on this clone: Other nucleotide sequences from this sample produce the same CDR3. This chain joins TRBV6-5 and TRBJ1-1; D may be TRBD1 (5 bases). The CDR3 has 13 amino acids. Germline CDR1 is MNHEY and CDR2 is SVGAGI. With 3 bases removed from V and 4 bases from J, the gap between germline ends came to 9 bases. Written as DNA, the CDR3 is TGTGCCAGCAGTTATTTGGGGGGCACTGAAGCTTTCTTT. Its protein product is CASSYLGGTEAFF.

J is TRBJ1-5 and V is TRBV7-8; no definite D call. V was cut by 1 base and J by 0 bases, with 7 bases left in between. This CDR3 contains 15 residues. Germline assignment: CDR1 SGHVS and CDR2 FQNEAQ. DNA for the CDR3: TGTGCCAGCAGCTTAGTAGACCATAGCAATCAGCCCCAGCATTTT. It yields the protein CASSLVDHSNQPQHF. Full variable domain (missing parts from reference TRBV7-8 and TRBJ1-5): GAGVSQSPRYKVAKRGQDVALRCDPISGHVSLFWYQQALGQGPEFLTYFQNEAQLDKSGLPSDRFFAERPEGSVSTLKIQRTQQEDSAVYLCASSLVDHSNQPQHFGDGTRLSIL.

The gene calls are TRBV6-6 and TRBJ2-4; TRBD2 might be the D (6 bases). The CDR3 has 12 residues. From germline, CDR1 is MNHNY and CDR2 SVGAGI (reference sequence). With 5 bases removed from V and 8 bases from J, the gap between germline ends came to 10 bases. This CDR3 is CASSTGGDIQYF. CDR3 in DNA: TGTGCCAGCAGTACAGGCGGGGACATTCAGTACTTC.

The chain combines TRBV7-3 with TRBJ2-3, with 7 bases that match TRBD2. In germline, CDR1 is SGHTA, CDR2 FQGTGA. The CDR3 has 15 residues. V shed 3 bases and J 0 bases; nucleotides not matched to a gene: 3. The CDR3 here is CASSFRAGSTDTQYF. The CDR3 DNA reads TGTGCCAGCAGCTTTCGAGCGGGGAGCACAGATACGCAGTATTTT.

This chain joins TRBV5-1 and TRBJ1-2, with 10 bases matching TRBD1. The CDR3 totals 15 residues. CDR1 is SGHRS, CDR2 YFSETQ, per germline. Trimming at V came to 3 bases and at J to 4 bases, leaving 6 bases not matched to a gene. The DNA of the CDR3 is TGCGCCAGCAGCTCCCCGGGACAGGGGTTCTATGGCTACACCTTC. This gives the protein CASSSPGQGFYGYTF.

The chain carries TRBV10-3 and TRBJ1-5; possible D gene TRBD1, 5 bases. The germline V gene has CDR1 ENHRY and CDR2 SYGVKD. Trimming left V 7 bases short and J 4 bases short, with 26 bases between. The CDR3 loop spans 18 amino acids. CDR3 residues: CAINTSTTGNPLNQPQHF. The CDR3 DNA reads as TGTGCCATCAACACTTCTACCACAGGTAACCCGCTGAATCAGCCCCAGCATTTT.

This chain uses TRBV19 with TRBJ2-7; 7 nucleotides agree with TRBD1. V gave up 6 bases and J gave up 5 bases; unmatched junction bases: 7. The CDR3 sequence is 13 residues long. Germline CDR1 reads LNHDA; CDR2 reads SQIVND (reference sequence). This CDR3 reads CASRGTGVHEQYF. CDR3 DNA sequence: TGTGCCAGTAGGGGTACAGGGGTCCACGAGCAGTACTTC.

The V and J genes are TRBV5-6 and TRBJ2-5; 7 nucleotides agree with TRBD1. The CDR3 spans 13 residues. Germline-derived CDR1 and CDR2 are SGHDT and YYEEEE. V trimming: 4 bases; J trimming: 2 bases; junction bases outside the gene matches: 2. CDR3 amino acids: CASSHRGQETQYF. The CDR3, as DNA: TGTGCCAGCAGCCACAGGGGTCAAGAGACCCAGTACTTC.

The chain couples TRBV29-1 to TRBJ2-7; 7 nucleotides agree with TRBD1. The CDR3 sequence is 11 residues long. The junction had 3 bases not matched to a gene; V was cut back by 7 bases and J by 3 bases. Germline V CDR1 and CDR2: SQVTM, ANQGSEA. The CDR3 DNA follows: TGCAGCGCTCGACAGGGCTACGAGCAGTACTTC. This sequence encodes CSARQGYEQYF.

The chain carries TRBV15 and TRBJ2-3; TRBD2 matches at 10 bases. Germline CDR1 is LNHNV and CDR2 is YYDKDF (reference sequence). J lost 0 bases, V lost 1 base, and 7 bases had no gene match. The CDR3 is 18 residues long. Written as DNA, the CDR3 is TGTGCCACCAGCAGAGGGCTAGCGGGGGTCTCTAGCACAGATACGCAGTATTTT. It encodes CATSRGLAGVSSTDTQYF.

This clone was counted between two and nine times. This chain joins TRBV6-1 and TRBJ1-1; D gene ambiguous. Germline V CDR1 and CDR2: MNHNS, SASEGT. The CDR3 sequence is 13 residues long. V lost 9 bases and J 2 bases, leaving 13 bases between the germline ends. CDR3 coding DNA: TGTGCCAGTAAGTCGTTGACCAACACTGAAGCTTTCTTT. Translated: CASKSLTNTEAFF.

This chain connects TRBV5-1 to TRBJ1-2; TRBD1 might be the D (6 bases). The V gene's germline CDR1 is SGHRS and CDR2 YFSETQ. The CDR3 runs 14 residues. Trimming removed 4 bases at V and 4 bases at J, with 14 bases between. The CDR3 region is CASSIGQFSYGYTF. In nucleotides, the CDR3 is TGCGCCAGCAGCATAGGACAGTTTAGCTATGGCTACACCTTC.

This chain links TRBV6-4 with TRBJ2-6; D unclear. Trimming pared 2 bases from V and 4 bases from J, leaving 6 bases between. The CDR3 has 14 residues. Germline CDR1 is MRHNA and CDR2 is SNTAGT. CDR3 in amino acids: CASSDREGANVLTF. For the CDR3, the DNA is TGTGCCAGCAGTGACAGGGAAGGGGCCAACGTCCTGACTTTC.

For the CDR3, the DNA is TGTGCCAGCGCCTTGGGGGGGGGCAAGGGCAATGAGCAGTTCTTC. This sequence encodes CASALGGGKGNEQFF. V is TRBV6-6 and J is TRBJ2-1; D is possibly TRBD2 (7 bases). Trimming left V 8 bases short and J 6 bases short, with 20 bases between. Germline lookup yields CDR1 MNHNY and CDR2 SVGAGI (reference sequence). This CDR3 has 15 residues.

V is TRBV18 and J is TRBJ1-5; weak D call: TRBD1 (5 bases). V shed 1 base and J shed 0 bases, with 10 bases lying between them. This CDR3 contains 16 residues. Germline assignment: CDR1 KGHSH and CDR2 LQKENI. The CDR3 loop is CASSPRSGNSNQPQHF. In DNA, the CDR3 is TGTGCCAGCTCACCACGGTCAGGGAATAGCAATCAGCCCCAGCATTTT.

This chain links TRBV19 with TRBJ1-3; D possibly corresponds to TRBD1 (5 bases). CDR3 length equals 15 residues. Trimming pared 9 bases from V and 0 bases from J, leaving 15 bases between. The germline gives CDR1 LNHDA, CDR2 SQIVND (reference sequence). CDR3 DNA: TGTGCCAGCGGGCGGGACCTAGCCTCTGGAAACACCATATATTTT. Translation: CASGRDLASGNTIYF. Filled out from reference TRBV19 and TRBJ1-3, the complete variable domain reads DGGITQSPKYLFRKEGQNVTLSCEQNLNHDAMYWYRQDPGQGLRLIYYSQIVNDFQKGDIAEGYSVSREKKESFPLTVTSAQKNPTAFYLCASGRDLASGNTIYFGEGSWLTVV.

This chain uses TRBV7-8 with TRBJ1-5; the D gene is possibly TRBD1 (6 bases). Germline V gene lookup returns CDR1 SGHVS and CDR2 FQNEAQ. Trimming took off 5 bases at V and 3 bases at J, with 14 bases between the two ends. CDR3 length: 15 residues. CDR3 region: CASSPIGGINQPQHF. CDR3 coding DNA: TGTGCCAGCAGCCCGATAGGGGGGATCAATCAGCCCCAGCATTTT. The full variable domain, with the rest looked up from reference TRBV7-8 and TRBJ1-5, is GAGVSQSPRYKVAKRGQDVALRCDPISGHVSLFWYQQALGQGPEFLTYFQNEAQLDKSGLPSDRFFAERPEGSVSTLKIQRTQQEDSAVYLCASSPIGGINQPQHFGDGTRLSIL.

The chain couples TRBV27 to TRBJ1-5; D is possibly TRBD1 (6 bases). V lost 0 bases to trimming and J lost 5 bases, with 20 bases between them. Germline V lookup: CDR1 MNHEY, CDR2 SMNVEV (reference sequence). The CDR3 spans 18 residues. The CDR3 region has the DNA TGTGCCAGCAGTTTATCTTCTGAACAGGGTCTAGTAGATCAGCCCCAGCATTTT. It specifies CASSLSSEQGLVDQPQHF.

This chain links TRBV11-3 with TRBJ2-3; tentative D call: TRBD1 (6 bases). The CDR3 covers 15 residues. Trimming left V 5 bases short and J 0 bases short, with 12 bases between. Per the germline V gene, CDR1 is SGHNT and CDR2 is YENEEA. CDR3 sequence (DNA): TGTGCCAGCAGCCTTGGGACAACTAGCACAGATACGCAGTATTTT. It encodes CASSLGTTSTDTQYF.

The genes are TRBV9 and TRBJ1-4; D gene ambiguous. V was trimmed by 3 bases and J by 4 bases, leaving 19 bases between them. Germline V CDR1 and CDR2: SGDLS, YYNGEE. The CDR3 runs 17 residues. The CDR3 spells CASSAYPVLRVNEKLFF. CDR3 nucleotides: TGTGCCAGCAGCGCCTATCCGGTCTTAAGGGTTAATGAAAAACTGTTTTTT.

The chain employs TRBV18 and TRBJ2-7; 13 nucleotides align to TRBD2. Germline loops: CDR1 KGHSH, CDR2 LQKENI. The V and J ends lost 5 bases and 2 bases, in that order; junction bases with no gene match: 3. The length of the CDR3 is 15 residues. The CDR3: CASSSTSGGTYEQYF. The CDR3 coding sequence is TGTGCCAGCTCATCGACTAGCGGGGGGACCTACGAGCAGTACTTC.

The CDR3 is CASSSRAGGPSETQYF. In DNA, the CDR3 is TGCGCCAGCAGCTCCCGAGCGGGGGGACCTTCGGAGACCCAGTACTTC. This chain connects TRBV5-1 to TRBJ2-5; 9 nucleotides match TRBD2. Germline V gene lookup returns CDR1 SGHRS and CDR2 YFSETQ. V lost 3 bases to trimming and J lost 5 bases; unmatched junction nucleotides: 11. The CDR3 covers 16 residues.

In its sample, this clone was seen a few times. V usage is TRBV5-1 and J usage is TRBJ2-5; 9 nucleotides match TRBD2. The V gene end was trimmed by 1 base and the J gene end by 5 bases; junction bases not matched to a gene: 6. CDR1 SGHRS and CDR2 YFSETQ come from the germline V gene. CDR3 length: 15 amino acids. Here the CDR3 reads CASSLRLAGTETQYF. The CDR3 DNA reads TGCGCCAGCAGCTTGAGGCTAGCGGGGACTGAGACCCAGTACTTC.

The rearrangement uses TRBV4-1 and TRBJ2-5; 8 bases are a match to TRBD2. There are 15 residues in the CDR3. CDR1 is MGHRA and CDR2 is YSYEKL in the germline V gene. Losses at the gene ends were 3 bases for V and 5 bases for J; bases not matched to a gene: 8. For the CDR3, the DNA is TGCGCCAGCAGCCATAGCGGGGAGTCCCGGGAGACCCAGTACTTC. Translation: CASSHSGESRETQYF.

The CDR3 coding sequence is TGTGCCAGCAGCTGGGACAGTGGGGCAACTAATGAAAAACTGTTTTTT. Its translation is CASSWDSGATNEKLFF. This chain joins TRBV7-8 and TRBJ1-4; TRBD1 matches 7 bases. There are 16 residues in the CDR3. Germline trimming cut 4 bases from V and 0 bases from J; bases unmatched to any gene: 5. Germline lookup yields CDR1 SGHVS and CDR2 FQNEAQ. Looking up the rest from reference TRBV7-8 and TRBJ1-4 gives the full variable domain: GAGVSQSPRYKVAKRGQDVALRCDPISGHVSLFWYQQALGQGPEFLTYFQNEAQLDKSGLPSDRFFAERPEGSVSTLKIQRTQQEDSAVYLCASSWDSGATNEKLFFGSGTQLSVL.